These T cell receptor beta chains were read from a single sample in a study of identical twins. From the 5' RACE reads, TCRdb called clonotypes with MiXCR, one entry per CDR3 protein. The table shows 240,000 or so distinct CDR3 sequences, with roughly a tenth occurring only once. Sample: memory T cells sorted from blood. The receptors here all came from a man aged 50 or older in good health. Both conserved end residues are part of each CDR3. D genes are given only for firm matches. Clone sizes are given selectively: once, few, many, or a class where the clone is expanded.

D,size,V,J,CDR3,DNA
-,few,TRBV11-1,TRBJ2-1,CASTTASSYNEQFF,TGTGCCAGCACGACGGCTAGCTCCTACAATGAGCAGTTCTTC
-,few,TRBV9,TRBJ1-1,CASSVVGRASEAFF,TGTGCCAGCAGCGTAGTGGGTCGCGCGTCTGAAGCTTTCTTT
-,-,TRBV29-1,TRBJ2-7,CSVVLGSHSAEQYF,TGCAGCGTTGTTCTCGGCAGCCACTCAGCCGAGCAGTACTTC
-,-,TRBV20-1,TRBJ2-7,CSARDPRGATYEQYF,TGCAGTGCTAGAGATCCCAGGGGTGCCACCTACGAGCAGTACTTC
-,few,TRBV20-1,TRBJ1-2,CSARDGPLHTF,TGCAGTGCTAGAGATGGTCCGCTGCACACCTTC
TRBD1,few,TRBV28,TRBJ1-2,CASSQQGVSYGYTF,TGTGCCAGCAGCCAACAGGGGGTGAGCTATGGCTACACCTTC
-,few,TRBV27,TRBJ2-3,CASSLSSFSPQYF,TGTGCCAGCAGTTTATCTTCTTTTAGCCCGCAGTATTTT
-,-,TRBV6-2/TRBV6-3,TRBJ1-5,CASSQNLGNQPQHF,TGTGCCAGCAGTCAAAATTTGGGCAATCAGCCCCAGCATTTT
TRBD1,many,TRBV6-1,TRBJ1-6,CASIGPRTGVRSPLHF,TGTGCCAGCATCGGACCCCGGACAGGGGTTAGGTCACCCCTCCACTTT
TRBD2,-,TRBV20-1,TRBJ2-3,CSASHLAGGEYF,TGCAGTGCTAGTCACCTAGCGGGGGGGGAGTATTTT
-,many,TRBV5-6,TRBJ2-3,CASSSGTTATLPTDTQYF,TGTGCCAGCAGCTCCGGGACAACAGCCACTTTACCCACAGATACGCAGTATTTT
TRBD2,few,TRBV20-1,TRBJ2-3,CSAPIRSGGTDTQYF,TGCAGTGCTCCCATTCGTTCGGGAGGAACAGATACGCAGTATTTT
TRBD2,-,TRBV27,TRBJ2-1,CASSSRLAGELEQFF,TGTGCCAGCAGTTCAAGACTAGCGGGAGAACTTGAGCAGTTCTTC
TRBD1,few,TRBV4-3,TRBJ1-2,CASSRPGQGNGYTF,TGCGCCAGCAGCCGCCCGGGACAGGGCAATGGCTACACCTTC
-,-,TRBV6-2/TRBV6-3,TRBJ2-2,CASRQRRGEPGELFF,TGTGCCAGCAGGCAGAGGCGCGGGGAGCCCGGGGAGCTGTTTTTT
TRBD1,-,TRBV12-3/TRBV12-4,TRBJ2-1,CASRDPGQPDNEQFF,TGTGCCAGCAGAGACCCGGGACAGCCGGACAATGAGCAGTTCTTC
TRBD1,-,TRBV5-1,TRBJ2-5,CASSLEGTAIQETQYF,TGCGCCAGCAGCTTGGAAGGGACAGCGATACAAGAGACCCAGTACTTC
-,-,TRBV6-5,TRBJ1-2,CASSYSPGRNNYGYTF,TGTGCCAGCAGTTACTCGCCTGGACGGAATAACTATGGCTACACCTTC
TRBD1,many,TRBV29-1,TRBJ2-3,CSVEDRGTDTQYF,TGCAGCGTTGAGGACAGGGGCACAGATACGCAGTATTTT
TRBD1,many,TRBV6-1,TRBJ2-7,CASSSGRTGDEQYF,TGTGCCAGCAGCTCCGGCCGGACAGGGGACGAGCAGTACTTC
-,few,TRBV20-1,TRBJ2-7,CSARVDSKGYEQYF,TGCAGTGCTAGAGTTGACTCCAAGGGGTACGAGCAGTACTTC
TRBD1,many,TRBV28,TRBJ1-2,CASSPTGYWGYTF,TGTGCCAGCAGTCCGACAGGGTATTGGGGCTACACCTTC
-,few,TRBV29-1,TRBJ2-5,CSVSIPETQYF,TGCAGCGTCAGTATCCCCGAGACCCAGTACTTC
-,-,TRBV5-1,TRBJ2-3,CASSQTGRETDTQYF,TGCGCCAGCAGCCAAACAGGGCGGGAAACAGATACGCAGTATTTT
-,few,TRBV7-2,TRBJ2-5,CASSLAGATGETQYF,TGTGCCAGCAGCTTAGCGGGGGCAACCGGGGAGACCCAGTACTTC
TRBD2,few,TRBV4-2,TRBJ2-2,CASSQEATSGETGELFF,TGTGCCAGCAGCCAAGAAGCAACTAGCGGAGAGACCGGGGAGCTGTTTTTT
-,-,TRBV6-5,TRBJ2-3,CASSYKRGLTDTQYF,TGTGCCAGCAGTTATAAGAGGGGCCTCACAGATACGCAGTATTTT